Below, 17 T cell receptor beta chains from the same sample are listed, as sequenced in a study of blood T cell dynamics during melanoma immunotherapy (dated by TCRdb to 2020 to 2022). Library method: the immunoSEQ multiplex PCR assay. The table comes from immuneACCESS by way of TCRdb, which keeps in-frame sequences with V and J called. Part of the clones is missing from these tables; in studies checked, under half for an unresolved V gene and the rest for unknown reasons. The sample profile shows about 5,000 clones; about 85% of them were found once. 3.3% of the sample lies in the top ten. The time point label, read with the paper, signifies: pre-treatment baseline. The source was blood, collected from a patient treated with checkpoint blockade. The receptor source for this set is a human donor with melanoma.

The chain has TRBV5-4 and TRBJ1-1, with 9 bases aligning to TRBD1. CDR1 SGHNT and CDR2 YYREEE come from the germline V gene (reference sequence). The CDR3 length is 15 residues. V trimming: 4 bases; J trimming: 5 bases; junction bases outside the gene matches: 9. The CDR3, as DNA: TGTGCCAGCAGCCCCAAGGAGACAGGGGGAACTGAAGCTTTCTTT. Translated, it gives CASSPKETGGTEAFF.

CDR3 sequence (DNA): TGCAGCGTTGGGGGACAGGGTTTCAATGGCTACACCTTC. As protein: CSVGGQGFNGYTF. This chain joins TRBV29-1 and TRBJ1-2, with 9 bases that match TRBD1. The CDR3 has 13 amino acids. J gave up 6 bases and V 4 bases, and 6 bases lay outside the gene matches. CDR1 and CDR2 from the germline V gene are SQVTM and ANQGSEA.

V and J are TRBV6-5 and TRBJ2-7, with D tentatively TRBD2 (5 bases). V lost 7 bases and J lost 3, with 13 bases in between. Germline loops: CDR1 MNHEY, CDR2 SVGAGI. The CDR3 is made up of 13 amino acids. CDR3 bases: TGTGCCAGCATCTCGCCGGGGAACTACGAGCAGTACTTC. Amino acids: CASISPGNYEQYF.

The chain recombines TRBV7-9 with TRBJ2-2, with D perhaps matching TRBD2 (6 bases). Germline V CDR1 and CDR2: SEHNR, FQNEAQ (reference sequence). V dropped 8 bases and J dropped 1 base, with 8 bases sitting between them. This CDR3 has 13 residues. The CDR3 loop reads CASGTENTGELFF. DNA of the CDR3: TGTGCCAGCGGGACTGAGAACACCGGGGAGCTGTTTTTT.

The CDR3 reads CASSQEDRIMNTEAFF. The CDR3 nucleotides read TGCGCCAGCAGCCAGGAGGACAGGATCATGAACACTGAAGCTTTCTTT. The chain combines TRBV4-1 with TRBJ1-1, with 7 bases identical to TRBD1. Germline V gene data show CDR1 as MGHRA and CDR2 as YSYEKL. This CDR3 has 16 amino acids. V was clipped by 3 bases and J by 0 bases; unmatched bases: 7.

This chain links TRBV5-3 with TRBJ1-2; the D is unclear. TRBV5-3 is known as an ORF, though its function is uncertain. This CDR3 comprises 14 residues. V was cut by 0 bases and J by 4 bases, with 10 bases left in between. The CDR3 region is CARSLAVISYGYTF. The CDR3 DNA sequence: TGTGCCAGAAGCTTGGCGGTAATTAGCTATGGCTACACCTTC.

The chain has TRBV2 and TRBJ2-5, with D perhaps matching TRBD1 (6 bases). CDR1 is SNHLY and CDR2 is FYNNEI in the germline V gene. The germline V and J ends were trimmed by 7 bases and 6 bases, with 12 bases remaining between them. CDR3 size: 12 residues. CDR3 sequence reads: CASTDRSKTQYF. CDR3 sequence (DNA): TGTGCCAGCACTGACAGGTCAAAGACCCAGTACTTC.

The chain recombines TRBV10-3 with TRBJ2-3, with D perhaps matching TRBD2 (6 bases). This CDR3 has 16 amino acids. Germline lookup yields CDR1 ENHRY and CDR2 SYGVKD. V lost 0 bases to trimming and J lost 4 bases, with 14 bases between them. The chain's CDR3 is CAISESAGAGADTQYF. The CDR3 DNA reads TGTGCCATCAGTGAGTCAGCGGGCGCGGGTGCAGATACGCAGTATTTT.

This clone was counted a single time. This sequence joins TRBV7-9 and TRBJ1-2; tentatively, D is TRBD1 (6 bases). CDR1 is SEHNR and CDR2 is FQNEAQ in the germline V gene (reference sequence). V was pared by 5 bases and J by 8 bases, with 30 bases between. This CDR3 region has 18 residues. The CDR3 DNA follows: TGTGCCAGCAGCCCTTCTGGGGCAGGACAGCGAACTATCGGGGGCTACACCTTC. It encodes CASSPSGAGQRTIGGYTF.

This CDR3 reads CATSRDRTSPYGYTF. The CDR3 DNA reads TGTGCCACCAGCAGAGATAGGACAAGCCCCTATGGCTACACCTTC. This chain links TRBV15 with TRBJ1-2, with D maybe TRBD1 (5 bases). The ends were cut back, 0 bases at V and 4 bases at J, with 12 bases in the middle. Germline CDR1 is LNHNV and CDR2 is YYDKDF (reference sequence). This CDR3 is 15 amino acids long.

The DNA for the CDR3 is TGCAGCGTTGTGACAGGGGAGTATGGCTACACCTTC. Encoded protein: CSVVTGEYGYTF. The rearrangement joins TRBV29-1 to TRBJ1-2; 8 bases map to TRBD1. Trimming at V came to 4 bases and at J to 5 bases, leaving 3 bases not matched to a gene. The length of the CDR3 is 12 residues. Germline assignment: CDR1 SQVTM and CDR2 ANQGSEA.

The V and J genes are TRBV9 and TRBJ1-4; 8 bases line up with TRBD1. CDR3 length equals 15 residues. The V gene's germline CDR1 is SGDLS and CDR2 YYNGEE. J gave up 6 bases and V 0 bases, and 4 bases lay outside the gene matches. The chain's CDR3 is CASSVALGQDEKLFF. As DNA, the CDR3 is TGTGCCAGCAGCGTAGCTTTGGGACAGGATGAAAAACTGTTTTTT. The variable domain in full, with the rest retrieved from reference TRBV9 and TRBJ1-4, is DSGVTQTPKHLITATGQRVTLRCSPRSGDLSVYWYQQSLDQGLQFLIQYYNGEERAKGNILERFSAQQFPDLHSELNLSSLELGDSALYFCASSVALGQDEKLFFGSGTQLSVL.

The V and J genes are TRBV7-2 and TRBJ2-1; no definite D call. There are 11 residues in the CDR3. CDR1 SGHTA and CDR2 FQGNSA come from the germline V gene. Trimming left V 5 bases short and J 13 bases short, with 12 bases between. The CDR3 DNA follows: TGTGCCAGCAGCCCAAACGTTGGACAGTTCTTC. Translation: CASSPNVGQFF.

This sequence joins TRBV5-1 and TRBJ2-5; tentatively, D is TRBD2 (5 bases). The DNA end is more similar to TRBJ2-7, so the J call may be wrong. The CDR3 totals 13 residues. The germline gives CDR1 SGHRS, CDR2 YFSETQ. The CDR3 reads CASSKGGSYEQYF. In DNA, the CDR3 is TGCGCCAGCAGCAAGGGTGGGAGTTACGAGCAGTACTTC.

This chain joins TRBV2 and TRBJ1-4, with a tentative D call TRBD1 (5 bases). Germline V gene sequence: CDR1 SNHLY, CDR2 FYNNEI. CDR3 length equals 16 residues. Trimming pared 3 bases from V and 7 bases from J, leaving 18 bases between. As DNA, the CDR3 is TGTGCCAGCAGTGATAGATGGGGGGGAAATGCTGAAAAACTGTTTTTT. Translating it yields CASSDRWGGNAEKLFF.

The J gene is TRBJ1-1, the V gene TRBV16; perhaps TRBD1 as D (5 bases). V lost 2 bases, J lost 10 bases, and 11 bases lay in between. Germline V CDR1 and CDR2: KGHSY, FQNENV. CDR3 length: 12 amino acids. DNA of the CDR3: TGTGCCAGCAGCCAACCTCCAGGGACAGCTTTCTTT. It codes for CASSQPPGTAFF.

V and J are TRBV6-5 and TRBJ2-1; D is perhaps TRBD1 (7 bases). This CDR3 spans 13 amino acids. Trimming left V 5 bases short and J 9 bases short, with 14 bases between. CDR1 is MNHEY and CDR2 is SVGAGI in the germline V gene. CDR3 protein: CASSLTGTREQFF. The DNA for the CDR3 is TGTGCCAGCAGTCTGACAGGGACTCGTGAGCAGTTCTTC.